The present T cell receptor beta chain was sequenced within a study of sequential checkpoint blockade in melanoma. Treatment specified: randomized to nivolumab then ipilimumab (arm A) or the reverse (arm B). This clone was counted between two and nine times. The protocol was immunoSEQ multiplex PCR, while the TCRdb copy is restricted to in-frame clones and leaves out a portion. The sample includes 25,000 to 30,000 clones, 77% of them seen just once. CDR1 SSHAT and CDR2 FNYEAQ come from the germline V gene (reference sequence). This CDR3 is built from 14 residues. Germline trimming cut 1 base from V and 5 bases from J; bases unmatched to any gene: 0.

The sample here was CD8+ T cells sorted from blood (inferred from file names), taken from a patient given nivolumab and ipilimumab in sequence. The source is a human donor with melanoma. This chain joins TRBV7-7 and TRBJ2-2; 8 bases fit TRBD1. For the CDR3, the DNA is TGTGCCAGCAGCTTAGGGACAGGGACCGGGGAGCTGTTTTTT. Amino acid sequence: CASSLGTGTGELFF.